The entry that follows covers one TCR beta chain sequence. These data originate in a study of blood T cell repertoires in COVID-19. Clones were sequenced by immunoSEQ multiplex PCR, and TCRdb holds only the in-frame ones, with some missing. This table holds 300,000 to 400,000 clones, about 90% found once. This sequence was found in a man aged 25 to 45 who had recovered from COVID-19. The material sequenced was PBMCs or T cells enriched from blood (not recorded which).

The CDR3 DNA is TGTGCCAGCAGCAAAGCGCTGGAGGAGGGCCCGCGTGGAGAGACCCAGTACTTC. This translates into CASSKALEEGPRGETQYF. V and J are TRBV21-1 and TRBJ2-5; no DNA check was done on the table's D call, TRBD2. TRBV21-1 is given as a pseudogene. CDR3 size: 18 residues.